Below, 23 T cell receptor beta chains from the same sample are listed, as sequenced in a study of vaccination effects on CD4 cells after COVID-19. Clones were read by immunoSEQ multiplex PCR, and TCRdb kept only the in-frame ones, dropping some. Of about 27,000 clones in the sample, approximately 76% were seen once. Expansion of antigen-specific CD4+ T cells with viral peptide pools was carried out by the ViraFEST assay before sequencing. The authors isolated CD4+ T cells after around nine days of culture. In the vaccine recipients, nucleocapsid antibodies were negative and there was no prior SARS-CoV-2 infection. Their antigen targets remain unknown. The material sequenced was CD4+ T cells from PBMCs cultured with SARS-CoV-2 spike peptides, taken before COVID-19 vaccination. The receptors come from a human donor who received a COVID-19 vaccine.

V is TRBV6-5 and J is TRBJ1-1, with unresolved D. This CDR3 is 12 amino acids long. Germline V gene lookup returns CDR1 MNHEY and CDR2 SVGAGI. Trimming shortened V by 6 bases and J by 1 base, and 6 bases separated the two germline ends. The CDR3 DNA reads as TGTGCCAGCAGCTACACGAACACTGAAGCTTTCTTT. Amino acids: CASSYTNTEAFF.

The chain employs TRBV5-4 and TRBJ2-7, with 9 bases lining up with TRBD2. V lost 4 bases and J lost 6; bases outside the gene matches: 11. CDR1 SGHNT and CDR2 YYREEE come from the germline V gene (reference sequence). This CDR3 contains 15 residues. The CDR3 is CASSRIAGESREQYF. The CDR3 nucleotides are TGTGCCAGCAGCCGTATAGCGGGAGAATCTCGCGAGCAGTACTTC.

Here the CDR3 DNA reads TGTGCCAGCTCACCCAATCCCCCAGGGTCCTCACCCCTCCACTTT. Its protein product is CASSPNPPGSSPLHF. The gene calls are TRBV18 and TRBJ1-6, with D possibly being TRBD1 (5 bases). CDR1 is KGHSH and CDR2 is LQKENI in the germline V gene. Trimming removed 3 bases from V and 10 bases from J, with 16 bases in between. The CDR3 is made up of 15 amino acids.

This clone was detected only once. V usage is TRBV7-9 and J usage is TRBJ2-1; 10 bases line up with TRBD1. Germline loops: CDR1 SEHNR, CDR2 FQNEAQ (reference sequence). J lost 7 bases, V lost 1 base, and 13 bases had no gene match. The CDR3 length is 18 residues. CDR3 loop: CASSLVRPRTGGWNEQFF. The CDR3 nucleotides are TGTGCCAGCAGCTTAGTCCGACCAAGGACAGGGGGTTGGAATGAGCAGTTCTTC.

The V gene is TRBV19, the J gene TRBJ2-5, with a tentative D call TRBD2 (6 bases). V lost 5 bases and J 2 bases, leaving 12 bases between the germline ends. CDR3 length: 14 residues. Germline V CDR1 and CDR2: LNHDA, SQIVND (reference sequence). The CDR3 DNA sequence: TGTGCCAGTAGTGGAGGGACTGGACAAGAGACCCAGTACTTC. As protein: CASSGGTGQETQYF.

The chain joins TRBV5-6 to TRBJ1-2; 10 nucleotides line up with TRBD1. CDR1 is SGHDT, CDR2 YYEEEE, per germline. The CDR3 has 15 residues. J gave up 8 bases and V 2 bases, and 9 bases lay outside the gene matches. The CDR3 loop is CASSLLTGTGEGYTF. The CDR3 nucleotides read TGTGCCAGCAGCTTACTCACCGGGACAGGGGAGGGCTACACCTTC.

The CDR3: CASSPLEAGTVLYEQYF. CDR3 DNA: TGTGCCAGCAGCCCCTTAGAAGCCGGGACAGTGCTCTACGAGCAGTACTTC. The chain links TRBV16 to TRBJ2-7, with 7 bases fitting TRBD1. V lost 4 bases and J lost 3; bases outside the gene matches: 15. Germline V gene sequence: CDR1 KGHSY, CDR2 FQNENV. The CDR3 length is 17 residues.

This clone was picked up one time. This chain links TRBV5-5 with TRBJ2-3; D is unresolved. V dropped 4 bases and J dropped 2 bases, with 11 bases sitting between them. Germline V gene lookup returns CDR1 SGHKS and CDR2 YYEKEE (reference sequence). There are 14 residues in the CDR3. The CDR3 protein is CASSPSTATDTQYF. The CDR3 nucleotides read TGTGCCAGCAGCCCCTCAACCGCCACAGATACGCAGTATTTT.

The chain recombines TRBV5-5 with TRBJ1-4; possibly TRBD1 for D (5 bases). The CDR3 is 14 amino acids. Germline CDR1 and CDR2: SGHKS and YYEKEE (reference sequence). V was shortened by 4 bases and J by 7 bases, with 14 bases between the two germline ends. CDR3 residues: CASSSRDWSEKLFF. The CDR3 region has the DNA TGTGCCAGCAGCAGCCGGGACTGGAGTGAAAAACTGTTTTTT.

The chain has TRBV19 and TRBJ2-1, with TRBD2 matching 10 bases. After removal of 5 bases from V and 2 bases from J, the junction contained 3 bases not matched to a gene. The germline CDR1 and CDR2 sequences are LNHDA and SQIVND (reference sequence). This CDR3 is built from 15 residues. The CDR3 spells CASSVGLAAYNEQFF. In DNA form, the CDR3 reads TGTGCCAGTAGTGTCGGACTAGCGGCCTACAATGAGCAGTTCTTC.

V is TRBV7-2 and J is TRBJ2-2; tentative D call: TRBD2 (6 bases). V was clipped by 2 bases and J by 4 bases, with 23 bases between them. CDR3 length: 19 amino acids. Germline V gives CDR1 SGHTA, CDR2 FQGNSA. DNA for the CDR3: TGTGCCAGCAGCTTATTGTATAGATGGGGCGGGGAACCCACCGGGGAGCTGTTTTTT. Amino acids: CASSLLYRWGGEPTGELFF.

The chain combines TRBV7-9 with TRBJ2-7, with TRBD1 matching 11 bases. Germline V gene data show CDR1 as SEHNR and CDR2 as FQNEAQ (reference sequence). CDR3 length: 15 amino acids. Trimming cost V 0 bases and J 5 bases; bases outside gene matches: 3. CDR3 sequence: CASSLAGTGGHEQYF. CDR3 DNA sequence: TGTGCCAGCAGCTTAGCCGGGACAGGGGGTCACGAGCAGTACTTC.

This chain links TRBV30 with TRBJ2-2, with D uncertain. V was shortened by 4 bases and J by 8 bases, with 8 bases between the two germline ends. This CDR3 spans 11 amino acids. Germline values: CDR1 GTSNPN, CDR2 SVGIG (reference sequence). CDR3 nucleotides: TGTGCCTGGACCGGGTCGGGGGAGCTGTTTTTT. The encoded protein is CAWTGSGELFF.

By share of the sample, this clone is medium-sized. Other nucleotide sequences in the sample specify the same CDR3. This chain connects TRBV10-3 to TRBJ1-1, with 7 bases identical to TRBD1. The V gene's germline CDR1 is ENHRY and CDR2 SYGVKD. The CDR3 length is 15 residues. V lost 0 bases, J lost 2 bases, and 3 bases stayed unmatched. CDR3 sequence reads: CAISESGTANTEAFF. The CDR3, as DNA: TGTGCCATCAGTGAGTCGGGGACAGCAAACACTGAAGCTTTCTTT.

The chain has TRBV6-5 and TRBJ1-5, with D unclear. Per the germline V gene, CDR1 is MNHEY and CDR2 is SVGAGI. There are 14 residues in the CDR3. V was clipped by 2 bases and J by 3 bases, with 8 bases between them. This CDR3 reads CASSYLGVNQPQHF. The CDR3 region has the DNA TGTGCCAGCAGTTACCTCGGAGTCAATCAGCCCCAGCATTTT.

V is TRBV9 and J is TRBJ1-6; D remains unclear. V lost 1 base and J 7 bases, leaving 6 bases between the germline ends. The germline CDR1 and CDR2 sequences are SGDLS and YYNGEE. CDR3 length equals 13 residues. CDR3 nucleotide sequence: TGTGCCAGCAGCGTAACAGACAATTCACCCCTCCACTTT. The encoded protein is CASSVTDNSPLHF. The variable domain in full, with the rest retrieved from reference TRBV9 and TRBJ1-6, is DSGVTQTPKHLITATGQRVTLRCSPRSGDLSVYWYQQSLDQGLQFLIQYYNGEERAKGNILERFSAQQFPDLHSELNLSSLELGDSALYFCASSVTDNSPLHFGNGTRLTVT.

This clone was counted a few times. This chain connects TRBV7-2 to TRBJ1-3; the D gene is possibly TRBD1 (6 bases). With 3 bases removed from V and 3 bases from J, the gap between germline ends came to 12 bases. This CDR3 has 15 residues. CDR1 and CDR2 (germline): SGHTA, FQGNSA. As DNA, the CDR3 is TGTGCCAGCAGCTTTTCCGGGACACGTGGAAACACCATATATTTT. This encodes CASSFSGTRGNTIYF.

This chain uses TRBV25-1 with TRBJ2-7; the match to TRBD2 covers 10 bases. Unmatched junction bases numbered 4, after V lost 8 bases and J lost 3 bases. Germline V lookup: CDR1 MGHDK, CDR2 SYGVNS. CDR3 length: 13 amino acids. CDR3 nucleotides: TGTGCCAGCCAAAGCGGGGGGGTCTACGAGCAGTACTTC. This sequence encodes CASQSGGVYEQYF.

V and J are TRBV4-2 and TRBJ1-2; D remains ambiguous. V was pared by 3 bases and J by 8 bases, with 34 bases between. The germline V gene encodes CDR1 LGHNA and CDR2 YNFKEQ. This CDR3 is 20 amino acids long. CDR3 bases: TGTGCCAGCAGCCAGGTCGGGGTGGGAAAGGCGGGAAATGGTGTTCGGGGCTACACCTTC. This codes for CASSQVGVGKAGNGVRGYTF.

This clone was observed a single time. The chain links TRBV29-1 to TRBJ1-3; D is ambiguous. V lost 4 bases and J 8 bases, leaving 15 bases between the germline ends. Per the germline V gene, CDR1 is SQVTM and CDR2 is ANQGSEA. The CDR3 length is 13 residues. The CDR3, as DNA: TGCAGCGTTGCAATGAAGCTGGGCGACACCATATATTTT. Protein product: CSVAMKLGDTIYF.

The CDR3 protein is CASSLFGRQRYSNQPQHF. For the CDR3, the DNA is TGTGCCAGCAGTTTATTCGGTCGACAGCGTTATAGCAATCAGCCCCAGCATTTT. The rearrangement links TRBV27 to TRBJ1-5; possible D gene TRBD1, 5 bases. Trimming removed 1 base from V and 0 bases from J, with 16 bases in between. Germline CDR1 MNHEY, CDR2 SMNVEV (reference sequence). The CDR3 is 18 amino acids.

The chain recombines TRBV3-1 (or the pseudogene TRBV3-2) with TRBJ2-7; 11 nucleotides agree with TRBD2. The V gene end was trimmed by 0 bases and the J gene end by 9 bases; junction bases not matched to a gene: 10. This CDR3 region has 16 residues. CDR1 is LGHDT and CDR2 is YNNKEL in the germline V gene (reference sequence). In nucleotides, the CDR3 is TGTGCCAGCAGCCAAGATAGCGGGACTAGCGGTTTAGGGCAGTACTTC. It encodes CASSQDSGTSGLGQYF.

The chain is built from TRBV3-1 (or the pseudogene TRBV3-2) and TRBJ2-5, with D perhaps matching TRBD1 or TRBD2 (5 bases each). Germline CDR1 reads LGHDT; CDR2 reads YNNKEL (reference sequence). Trimming took off 4 bases at V and 7 bases at J, with 13 bases between the two ends. The CDR3 length is 13 residues. The CDR3 DNA reads TGTGCCAGCAGCCTACGGGGCTACGGGACCCAGTACTTC. Its protein product is CASSLRGYGTQYF.